This TCR beta chain was profiled in a study of blood T cell repertoires in COVID-19. On the study more broadly: Sample material is recorded as cDNA or gDNA derived from T cells, B-cell-depleted T cells, or PBMCs.

Individuals aged roughly 18 to 95 years were recruited from about two dozen US areas. The study assigned cohorts using participant-reported clinical history. Original data processing: Reference gene primer amplification in the assay estimated nucleated cell counts. Produced via immunoSEQ multiplex PCR; TCRdb's table is partial and in-frame only. V and J calls and clone size are copied from that table; D and trimming were computed from the DNA. The sample carries 150,000 to 200,000 clones, roughly 80% recorded once. The CDR3 is 15 residues long. After removal of 8 bases from V and 0 bases from J, the junction contained 9 bases not matched to a gene. CDR1 is ENHRY and CDR2 is SYGVKD in the germline V gene.

Sequenced input: PBMCs or T cells enriched from blood (not recorded which). This sequence originates from a man aged 40-49 years who had recovered from COVID-19. V gene TRBV10-3 combines with J gene TRBJ1-1; TRBD1 aligns across 7 bases. The CDR3 spells CAIHPTGMMNTEAFF. The CDR3 DNA sequence: TGTGCCATCCACCCGACAGGGATGATGAACACTGAAGCTTTCTTT.